This T cell receptor (beta chain) is from a study of T cell clonality in common variable immunodeficiency. Overall study findings and caveats: CVID patient heterogeneity limited repertoire-clinical complication correlations. Reportedly, TCR beta sequences from common variable immunodeficiency showed fewer deletions and N-nucleotide insertions.

This clone was detected many times. Its antigen is undetermined. The read terminates 3 residues before the CDR3 end, so the remaining end is supplied by the germline J gene. Profiled with immunoSEQ multiplex PCR; TCRdb holds only in-frame clones, not every one. The sample is made up of 25,000 to 30,000 clones, none counted only once. Donors gave roughly 5 to 8 ml heparinized peripheral whole blood. The V gene's germline CDR1 is KGHSH and CDR2 LQKENI. The CDR3 totals 14 residues. V gave up 2 bases and J gave up 5 bases, with 13 bases separating them. V gene TRBV18 combines with J gene TRBJ2-7; weak D call: TRBD1 (6 bases). Sequencing used peripheral blood mononuclear cells. The sequence came from a human donor with common variable immunodeficiency. The CDR3: CASSPGGYLNEQYF. The CDR3 DNA, read in part, is TGTGCCAGCTCACCAGGGGGCTATTTGAACGAG.